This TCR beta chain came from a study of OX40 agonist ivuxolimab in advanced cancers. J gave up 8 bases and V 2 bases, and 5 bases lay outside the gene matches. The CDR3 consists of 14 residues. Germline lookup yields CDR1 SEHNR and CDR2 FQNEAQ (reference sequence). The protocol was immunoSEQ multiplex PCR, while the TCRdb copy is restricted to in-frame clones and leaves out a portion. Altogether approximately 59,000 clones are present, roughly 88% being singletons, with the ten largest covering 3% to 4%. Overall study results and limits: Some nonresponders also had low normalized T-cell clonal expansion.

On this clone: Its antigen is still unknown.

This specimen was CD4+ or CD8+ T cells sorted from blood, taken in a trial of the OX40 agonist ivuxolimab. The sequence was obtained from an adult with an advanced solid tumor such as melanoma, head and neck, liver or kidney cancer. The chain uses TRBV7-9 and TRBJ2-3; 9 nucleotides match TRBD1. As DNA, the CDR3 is TGTGCCAGCAGCTTAAGGACAGGGGACGGTACGCAGTATTTT. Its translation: CASSLRTGDGTQYF.